Each of the 30 T cell receptor beta chains below was sequenced from the same sample in a study of blood T cells in healthy people across ages. The second PCR ran about 6 to 12 cycles with a sample-barcoded 5' primer and J-beta primers. TCRdb re-derived calls from the 5' RACE reads in MiXCR, one entry per CDR3 protein. Of 1.5 million to 2 million distinct CDR3 sequences in the sample, approximately 40% were seen once. The specimen sequenced was blood. These receptors were obtained from a human donor in good health.

The chain links TRBV11-1 to TRBJ2-2; D is perhaps TRBD1 (5 bases). CDR1 SGHAT and CDR2 FQDESV come from the germline V gene (reference sequence). V was shortened by 2 bases and J by 1 base, with 8 bases between the two germline ends. This CDR3 spans 15 amino acids. The CDR3 spells CASSLLDRNTGELFF. In nucleotides, the CDR3 is TGTGCCAGCAGCTTACTAGACAGGAACACCGGGGAGCTGTTTTTT.

The chain employs TRBV20-1 and TRBJ1-5, with a weak D call TRBD1 (5 bases). The germline V and J ends were trimmed by 0 bases and 7 bases, with 10 bases remaining between them. CDR1 and CDR2 (germline): DFQATT, SNEGSKA (reference sequence). The CDR3 loop spans 13 amino acids. The CDR3 region is CSARDRQLQPQHF. CDR3 nucleotide sequence: TGCAGTGCTAGAGATCGACAGTTACAGCCCCAGCATTTT.

This chain connects TRBV29-1 to TRBJ2-1, with TRBD2 identical over 9 bases. There are 16 residues in the CDR3. Germline V gene sequence: CDR1 SQVTM, CDR2 ANQGSEA. V shed 6 bases, J shed 6 bases, and the junction held 15 bases outside the gene matches. CDR3 in amino acids: CSVEPMTSGVSNEQFF. The CDR3 DNA sequence: TGCAGCGTAGAACCAATGACTAGCGGCGTATCCAATGAGCAGTTCTTC.

The V gene is TRBV7-9, the J gene TRBJ2-5, with TRBD1 as a possible D gene (6 bases). V was clipped by 2 bases and J by 4 bases, with 14 bases between them. This CDR3 is 15 amino acids long. Germline values: CDR1 SEHNR, CDR2 FQNEAQ (reference sequence). The CDR3 DNA is TGTGCCAGCAGCTTAAGTCAGGGGCACGGAGAGACCCAGTACTTC. It codes for CASSLSQGHGETQYF.

The chain links TRBV28 to TRBJ2-7; no definite D call. Deletions cut 3 bases from V and 3 bases from J, with 12 bases between. The germline gives CDR1 MDHEN, CDR2 SYDVKM. The CDR3 loop spans 14 amino acids. CDR3 residues: CASSFPGGDYEQYF. As DNA, the CDR3 is TGTGCCAGCAGTTTTCCAGGTGGGGACTACGAGCAGTACTTC.

This sequence joins TRBV2 and TRBJ1-5; no definite D call. CDR1 is SNHLY and CDR2 is FYNNEI in the germline V gene. CDR3 length: 14 amino acids. Trimming left V 2 bases short and J 7 bases short, with 12 bases between. In DNA, the CDR3 is TGTGCCAGCAGTGAAAGTACGGGTAGGCAGCCCCAGCATTTT. This gives the protein CASSESTGRQPQHF.

V and J are TRBV7-6 and TRBJ2-1; D not resolved. In germline, CDR1 is SGHVS, CDR2 FNYEAQ. The CDR3 has 14 amino acids. V lost 3 bases and J lost 3, with 9 bases in between. The CDR3 nucleotides read TGTGCCAGCAGCTTCAGAGAAATCTACAATGAGCAGTTCTTC. This encodes CASSFREIYNEQFF.

This chain uses TRBV7-9 with TRBJ2-1; D unclear. V gave up 1 base and J gave up 7 bases, with 11 bases separating them. In germline, CDR1 is SEHNR, CDR2 FQNEAQ (reference sequence). The CDR3 sequence is 14 residues long. Here the CDR3 reads CASSLEGDTNEQFF. The CDR3 nucleotides read TGTGCCAGCAGCTTAGAAGGTGACACGAATGAGCAGTTCTTC.

In its sample, this clonotype was seen once. This chain connects TRBV18 to TRBJ2-6, with TRBD1 identical over 10 bases. The trim removed 3 bases at V and 1 base at J, leaving 9 bases unmatched. This CDR3 has 19 amino acids. Germline V gene sequence: CDR1 KGHSH, CDR2 LQKENI. The CDR3 here is CASSPPRDRGLSGANVLTF. The CDR3 coding sequence is TGTGCCAGCTCACCCCCGAGGGACAGGGGTTTGTCTGGGGCCAACGTCCTGACTTTC.

Details on this clonotype: Given a far larger clone just one base away, this is likely a sequencing read error. The chain employs TRBV5-6 and TRBJ2-3; D ambiguous. The CDR3 extends over 12 amino acids. Looked up from germline, CDR1 is SGHDT and CDR2 is YYEEEE. The CDR3 nucleotides read TGTGCCAGCAGCTCCTACACAGATACGCGGTATTTT. Translation: CASSSYTDTRYF.

Turning to this clonotype: The junction and the germline gene differ at one end; a read error may be behind it. V usage is TRBV6-5 and J usage is TRBJ1-1, with a tentative D call TRBD1 (6 bases). The CDR3 covers 14 residues. The V gene's germline CDR1 is MNHEY and CDR2 SVGAGI. The CDR3 region is CVSSYVQGTAEAFF. The CDR3 DNA reads as TGTGTCAGCAGTTACGTCCAGGGGACCGCTGAAGCTTTCTTT.

This clonotype was counted between two and nine times. Here the CDR3 DNA reads TGCGCCAGCAGCCAAGCTGGGGGGGGCACAGATACGCAGTATTTT. It specifies CASSQAGGGTDTQYF. V gene TRBV4-3 combines with J gene TRBJ2-3; 7 bases align to TRBD2. The germline V gene has CDR1 LGHNA and CDR2 YSLEER. CDR3 size: 15 residues. V trimming: 1 base; J trimming: 1 base; junction bases outside the gene matches: 2.

This clonotype has only a few counts. The J gene is TRBJ2-5, the V gene TRBV2, with D perhaps matching TRBD2 (5 bases). Germline CDR1 reads SNHLY; CDR2 reads FYNNEI. The V gene lost 10 bases and the J gene lost 0 bases, with 15 bases spanning the gap. CDR3 length: 14 amino acids. CDR3 residues: CATRATTNQETQYF. The CDR3 DNA reads TGTGCCACCCGCGCGACTACAAACCAAGAGACCCAGTACTTC. Drawing the rest from reference TRBV2 and TRBJ2-5, the complete variable domain is EPEVTQTPSHQVTQMGQEVILRCVPISNHLYFYWYRQILGQKVEFLVSFYNNEISEKSEIFDDQFSVERPDGSNFTLKIRSTKLEDSAMYFCATRATTNQETQYFGPGTRLLVL.

This clonotype was seen only once. This chain links TRBV7-2 with TRBJ1-2, with TRBD1 matching 7 bases. Germline-derived CDR1 and CDR2 are SGHTA and FQGNSA. The CDR3 extends over 16 amino acids. Unmatched junction bases numbered 10, after V lost 2 bases and J lost 4 bases. Here the CDR3 reads CASSLPLGQASYGYTF. Here the CDR3 DNA reads TGTGCCAGCAGCTTACCCCTCGGACAGGCGAGCTATGGCTACACCTTC.

The rearrangement joins TRBV29-1 to TRBJ1-4; the D gene is possibly TRBD1 (5 bases). The CDR3 runs 16 residues. The germline V gene has CDR1 SQVTM and CDR2 ANQGSEA. The CDR3 nucleotides read TGCACCTTGACAGTTTTCCCCACTCCGGCTAATGAAAAACTGTTTTTT. Protein product: CTLTVFPTPANEKLFF. The variable domain in full, with the rest retrieved from reference TRBV29-1 and TRBJ1-4, is SAVISQKPSRDICQRGTSLTIQCQVDSQVTMMFWYRQQPGQSLTLIATANQGSEATYESGFVIDKFPISRPNLTFSTLTVSNMSPEDSSIYLCTLTVFPTPANEKLFFGSGTQLSVL.

This clonotype was seen many times. The rearrangement joins TRBV20-1 to TRBJ2-4; D remains ambiguous. Per the germline V gene, CDR1 is DFQATT and CDR2 is SNEGSKA (reference sequence). The CDR3 has 13 residues. The V gene lost 0 bases and the J gene lost 0 bases, with 3 bases spanning the gap. CDR3 DNA: TGCAGTGCTAGAGACGGAGCCAAAAACATTCAGTACTTC. Translating it yields CSARDGAKNIQYF.

The V gene is TRBV27, the J gene TRBJ2-7, with D possibly being TRBD1 (5 bases). There are 16 residues in the CDR3. The V and J ends lost 8 bases and 7 bases respectively, with 27 bases between them. Germline V gives CDR1 MNHEY, CDR2 SMNVEV (reference sequence). CDR3 region: CASARDVVLKDNEQYF. The DNA of the CDR3 is TGTGCCAGCGCCAGAGACGTTGTCCTAAAGGACAATGAGCAGTACTTC.

Only a few counts were recorded for this clonotype. The chain uses TRBV11-1 and TRBJ2-1, with 7 bases matching TRBD1. The CDR3 sequence is 15 residues long. From germline, CDR1 is SGHAT and CDR2 FQDESV (reference sequence). V lost 6 bases, J lost 9 bases, and 14 bases stayed unmatched. This CDR3 is CASRDKTGLGGEQFF. In nucleotides, the CDR3 is TGTGCCAGCAGGGATAAGACAGGGCTAGGGGGTGAGCAGTTCTTC.

This clonotype was counted between two and nine times. A junction end diverges from the germline sequence, so it may reflect a read error. V usage is TRBV4-2 and J usage is TRBJ2-7, with D unresolved. The CDR3 is made up of 13 amino acids. CDR1 and CDR2 (germline): LGHNA, YNFKEQ. For the CDR3, the DNA is TGTACCAGCAGCCAAGAATCAAGGTACGAGCAGTACTTC. Its protein is CTSSQESRYEQYF.

The chain recombines TRBV6-1 with TRBJ2-3, with 8 bases matching TRBD1. Germline CDR1 reads MNHNS; CDR2 reads SASEGT. The CDR3 has 17 amino acids. Losses at the gene ends were 4 bases for V and 1 base for J; bases not matched to a gene: 10. CDR3 sequence (DNA): TGTGCCAGCAGTGCCTACCAGGGGGCGTTGGGCACAGATACGCAGTATTTT. Translating gives CASSAYQGALGTDTQYF.

The rearrangement joins TRBV24-1 to TRBJ2-3; D is unresolved. Germline V gene data show CDR1 as KGHDR and CDR2 as SFDVKD. The CDR3 length is 11 residues. V shed 9 bases and J shed 6 bases, with 9 bases lying between them. The CDR3 bases are TGTGCCACCGCAGTGGGCGATACGCAGTATTTT. Translating gives CATAVGDTQYF.

The chain carries TRBV15 and TRBJ2-7; possibly TRBD1 or TRBD2 for D (5 bases each). The CDR3 runs to 14 residues. In germline, CDR1 is LNHNV, CDR2 YYDKDF (reference sequence). Trimming stripped 4 bases from V and 8 bases from J, with 18 bases between. The CDR3 DNA follows: TGTGCCACCAGCACCGGGACCATCCCCGAAAAGCAGTACTTC. As protein: CATSTGTIPEKQYF.

Written as DNA, the CDR3 is TGCAGCGTTTATGGACAGGCAAAGAACACTGAAGCTTTCTTT. Translation gives CSVYGQAKNTEAFF. The chain is built from TRBV29-1 and TRBJ1-1; 7 nucleotides agree with TRBD1. The ends lost 5 bases at V and 1 base at J; junction bases unmatched: 7. Germline V lookup: CDR1 SQVTM, CDR2 ANQGSEA. This CDR3 is 14 amino acids long.

This clonotype was recorded a few times. This chain joins TRBV20-1 and TRBJ2-5; tentatively, D is TRBD2 (6 bases). Trimming stripped 1 base from V and 1 base from J, with 10 bases between. CDR1 is DFQATT and CDR2 is SNEGSKA in the germline V gene (reference sequence). The CDR3 runs to 14 residues. The CDR3 protein is CSARGRDFQETQYF. In nucleotides, the CDR3 is TGCAGTGCTAGAGGTCGGGACTTCCAAGAGACCCAGTACTTC.

This chain joins TRBV29-1 and TRBJ2-4, with a tentative D call TRBD1 (5 bases). Per germline, CDR1 SQVTM and CDR2 ANQGSEA. This CDR3 contains 13 residues. Trimming removed 4 bases from V and 8 bases from J, with 15 bases in between. The CDR3 region has the DNA TGCAGCGTTGTTGCCACAGTAGGGGACATTCAGTACTTC. Translation gives CSVVATVGDIQYF.

This chain joins TRBV4-2 and TRBJ1-2; D unclear. The V gene lost 0 bases and the J gene lost 4 bases, with 12 bases spanning the gap. The CDR3 is 15 residues long. The germline V gene encodes CDR1 LGHNA and CDR2 YNFKEQ. CDR3 sequence reads: CASSQELVVTYGYTF. In DNA, the CDR3 is TGTGCCAGCAGCCAAGAGTTGGTAGTTACCTATGGCTACACCTTC.

This clonotype was detected a few times. CDR3 nucleotides: TGTGCCAGCAGTTTCCCCACCCTCACAGGTGACTCCTACGAGCAGTACTTC. It encodes CASSFPTLTGDSYEQYF. The chain recombines TRBV12-3 or TRBV12-4 with TRBJ2-7, with TRBD1 as a possible D gene (5 bases). The CDR3 runs to 17 residues. V lost 3 bases, J lost 0 bases, and 18 bases lay in between.

This CDR3 is CASSYGQGGNTGELFF. As DNA, the CDR3 is TGCGCCAGCAGCTACGGACAGGGAGGTAACACCGGGGAGCTGTTTTTT. The chain uses TRBV5-1 and TRBJ2-2, with TRBD1 matching over 8 bases. V shed 3 bases and J 2 bases; nucleotides not matched to a gene: 6. The CDR3 runs to 16 residues. Per the germline V gene, CDR1 is SGHRS and CDR2 is YFSETQ.

This clonotype was seen only a few times. V gene TRBV6-2 or TRBV6-3 combines with J gene TRBJ2-1; no firm D call. The CDR3 runs 13 residues. Germline CDR1 is MNHEY and CDR2 is SVGEGT. V lost 5 bases, J lost 4 bases, and 9 bases lay in between. The chain's CDR3 is CASSNDAYNEQFF. The DNA of the CDR3 is TGTGCCAGCAGTAATGACGCTTACAATGAGCAGTTCTTC.

The sample holds a few counts of this clonotype. This chain links TRBV7-9 with TRBJ1-4; 7 nucleotides line up with TRBD1. The CDR3 consists of 15 residues. The V segment lost 6 bases and the J segment 8 bases; nucleotides outside the gene matches: 12. Germline V gene data show CDR1 as SEHNR and CDR2 as FQNEAQ (reference sequence). The CDR3 region is CASSTSRGVYEKLFF. CDR3 sequence (DNA): TGTGCCAGCAGTACAAGCAGGGGGGTGTACGAAAAACTGTTTTTT.